This TCR beta chain was found in a study of cytomegalovirus exposure and HLA in healthy donors. Study at large: There were approximately 85 million unique TCRs (from HLA-typed donors) in an early data release. Study conclusions and caveats: On later analysis, the bulk of CMV-associated TCR beta chains appeared to be HLA-restricted. What a later analysis showed was that several of the most significant clusters appeared linked to common viral pathogens.

This clone came up once. Its antigen is undetermined. One end of the junction is discordant with germline, which a read error may explain. This CDR3 contains 14 residues. Germline V gene lookup returns CDR1 SGHRS and CDR2 YFSETQ. PCR was performed using 60 Vbeta and 13 Jbeta primers. Data came from immunoSEQ multiplex PCR; TCRdb stores just in-frame clones and leaves some out. The repertoire consists of some 120,000 clones, with approximately 80% occurring once and the leading ten covering less than 4.5%. The source material was PBMCs. This clonotype originated in a man between 40 and 49 years old in good health and CMV-seronegative. This rearrangement joins TRBV5-1 to TRBJ1-6; 7 bases align to TRBD1. CDR3 sequence reads: CASSLGDSNPPLHF. DNA of the CDR3: TGCGCCAGCAGCTTGGGGGACAGTAATCCACCCCTCCACTTT.